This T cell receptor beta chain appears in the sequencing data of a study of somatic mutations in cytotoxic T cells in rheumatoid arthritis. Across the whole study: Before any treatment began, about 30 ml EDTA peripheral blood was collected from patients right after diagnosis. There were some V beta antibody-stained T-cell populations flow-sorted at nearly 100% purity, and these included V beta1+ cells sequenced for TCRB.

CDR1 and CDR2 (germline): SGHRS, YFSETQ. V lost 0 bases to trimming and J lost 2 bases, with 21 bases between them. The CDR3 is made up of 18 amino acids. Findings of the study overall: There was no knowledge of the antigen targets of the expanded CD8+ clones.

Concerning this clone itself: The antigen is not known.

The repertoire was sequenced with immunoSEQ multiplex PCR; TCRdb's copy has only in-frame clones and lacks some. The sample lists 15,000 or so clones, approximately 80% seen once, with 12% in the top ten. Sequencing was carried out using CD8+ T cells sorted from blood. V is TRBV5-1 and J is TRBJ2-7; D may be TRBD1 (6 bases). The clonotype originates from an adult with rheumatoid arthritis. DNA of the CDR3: TGCGCCAGCAGCTTGGAAGCGTGCGGACAGCCGATCCCCTACGAGCAGTACGTC. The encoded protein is CASSLEACGQPIPYEQYV.